A selection of T cell receptor beta chains follows, all from one sample in a study of early T cells in non-severe SARS-CoV-2 infection. MiXCR, applied by TCRdb to the 5' RACE reads, yields one record per CDR3 protein. This table has about 72,000 distinct CDR3 sequences, 10% appearing once. The specimen was whole blood, collected at baseline. These receptors came from an adult who was a healthcare worker with PCR-confirmed SARS-CoV-2 infection or an uninfected control (not recorded which). The CDR3 runs from the conserved cysteine through the conserved F or W. The D gene is left open where the match is weak. A clone size is listed for some rows: how often the clone was seen (once, few, many), or a class if it is expanded.

NA	TRBV27	TRBJ1-5	NA	TGTGCCAGCAGTCCCCGGAGGGGGCAGCCCCAGCATTTT	CASSPRRGQPQHF
NA	TRBV7-8	TRBJ2-3	NA	TGTGCCAGCAGCTTACGCAGGGAGGATACAGATACGCAGTATTTT	CASSLRREDTDTQYF
NA	TRBV29-1	TRBJ2-1	NA	TGCAGCGCTACAGGGCTGACCTACAATGAGCAGTTCTTC	CSATGLTYNEQFF
many	TRBV5-1	TRBJ2-3	NA	TGCGCCAGCAGCTTCCAGTATCCTAGCACAGATACGCAGTATTTT	CASSFQYPSTDTQYF
many	TRBV29-1	TRBJ1-2	TRBD1	TGCAGCGTGCAGGGGGATGCGCGGTATGGCTACACCTTC	CSVQGDARYGYTF
many	TRBV2	TRBJ1-4	TRBD1	TGTGCCAGCAGTTACGGGACAGGGCGAGAAAAACTGTTTTTT	CASSYGTGREKLFF
NA	TRBV4-1	TRBJ2-6	NA	TGCGCCAGCAGCCAGTGGGTCGACGGCTCTGGGGCCAACGTCCTGACTTTC	CASSQWVDGSGANVLTF
medium-sized	TRBV4-3	TRBJ1-2	NA	TGCGCCAGCAGCCAAGAAGCCTTGGGGGGCCTCTATGGCTACACCTTC	CASSQEALGGLYGYTF
NA	TRBV9	TRBJ2-3	NA	TGTGCCAGCAGCCCGCAGATGGGTACGCAGTATTTT	CASSPQMGTQYF
few	TRBV6-5	TRBJ2-7	NA	TGTGCCAGCACTCAAGGGTACCCACCCTCCTACGAGCAGTACTTC	CASTQGYPPSYEQYF
NA	TRBV30	TRBJ1-2	TRBD1	TGTGCCTGGAGCACCGCAGGGGGCGCGGATGGCTACACCTTC	CAWSTAGGADGYTF
NA	TRBV27	TRBJ2-7	NA	TGTGCCAGCCGTAATGGGTACGAGCAGTACTTC	CASRNGYEQYF
NA	TRBV29-1	TRBJ2-4	NA	TGCAGCGTTGTGCTACAGGGTGAAAACATTCAGTACTTC	CSVVLQGENIQYF
NA	TRBV12-3/TRBV12-4	TRBJ1-1	TRBD1	TGTGCCATCCAACAGGGGCTTGGAGGGAACACTGAAGCTTTCTTT	CAIQQGLGGNTEAFF
NA	TRBV11-3	TRBJ1-3	NA	TGTGCCAGCACCAGACAGACCTCTGGAAACACCATATATTTT	CASTRQTSGNTIYF
NA	TRBV6-5	TRBJ2-7	TRBD1	TGTGCCAGCAGTCCACAGGACAGGTCCAACGAGCAGTACTTC	CASSPQDRSNEQYF
few	TRBV18	TRBJ1-6	NA	TGTGCCAGCTCACCTGACCGGCCGATAGGATCACCCCTCCACTTT	CASSPDRPIGSPLHF